This T cell receptor beta chain came from a study of naive and memory T cell subsets. The study's findings and limits: The RNA method is potentially sensitive to activation and differentiation changes.

Reverse transcription of blood and skin TCR RNA was primed at alpha and beta constant regions. Four PCR rounds used nested alpha and beta constant region primers plus the SP2 primer. TCRdb itself ran the 5' RACE reads through MiXCR, one entry per CDR3 protein. Among tens of thousands of distinct CDR3 sequences listed, roughly 23% were seen once. V trimming: 4 bases; J trimming: 0 bases; junction bases outside the gene matches: 9. CDR3 length: 17 residues. The V gene's germline CDR1 is SGHRS and CDR2 YFSETQ. This clonotype is categorized as medium-sized. What it binds is not known. Whole blood, roughly 2.5 ml, came from adult healthy volunteers.

The TCR sequence derives from a female donor in good health. The rearrangement links TRBV5-1 to TRBJ2-5; 10 bases fit TRBD1. The CDR3 sequence: CASSDDRGPIDQETQYF. CDR3 bases: TGCGCCAGCAGCGACGACAGGGGGCCTATAGACCAAGAGACCCAGTACTTC.